This record covers a single TCR beta chain. A read error is the likely source, as a far larger clone sits one nucleotide away. This sample's time point: before trial treatment. Per the germline V gene, CDR1 is MNHGY and CDR2 is SAAAGT. CDR3 size: 13 residues. The record originates from a study of low-dose radiotherapy and immunotherapy resistance in tumors. Alpha and beta chains were covered, as first-strand cDNA relied on TRAV- and TRBV-specific primers. A roughly 19-cycle PCR with a constant-region primer and V-primer adapter amplified TCRs. TCRdb called the reads again in MiXCR, with one record for every CDR3 protein. The profile covers about 64,000 distinct CDR3 sequences, with approximately 26% appearing a single time and about 6.6% taken by the ten largest.

V usage is TRBV6-8 and J usage is TRBJ2-5; D is unclear. The clonotype comes from a male donor with rectosigmoid adenocarcinoma. The sequencing here drew on PBMCs, taken before treatment. CDR3 DNA: TGTGCCAGCAGTCGAGTGGGGTTTGAGACCCAGAACTTC. Its protein is CASSRVGFETQNF.